These 14 T cell receptor beta chains were sequenced from one sample in a study of blood T cell repertoires in COVID-19 (dated by TCRdb to about 2020). The library was made by the immunoSEQ multiplex PCR assay. TCRdb provides this immuneACCESS table in a form limited to in-frame rearrangements. Some clones are lacking; in checked studies, under half of them reflect an unresolved V gene, and why the rest are absent is not known. The sample has fewer than 300,000 clones on record, approximately 83% of them singletons. The top ten hold 7.5% to 10% of the sample. Sequenced sample: peripheral blood. The receptor source for this set is a woman in her forties or fifties who had recovered from COVID-19.

This chain uses TRBV6-2 or TRBV6-3 with TRBJ2-7, with 7 bases lining up with TRBD1. After removal of 2 bases from V and 3 bases from J, the junction contained 10 bases not matched to a gene. The CDR3 sequence is 16 residues long. Germline V lookup: CDR1 MNHEY, CDR2 SVGEGT. The CDR3 bases are TGTGCCAGCAGTTACGTTGGGACAGCCTTATTCTACGAGCAGTACTTC. Translating gives CASSYVGTALFYEQYF.

A single count supports this clone. CDR3 residues: CASSLNKGRDTQYF. CDR3 sequence (DNA): TGCGCCAGCAGCTTGAACAAGGGGCGAGATACGCAGTATTTT. V and J are TRBV5-1 and TRBJ2-3; TRBD1 is a possible D gene (5 bases). Germline assignment: CDR1 SGHRS and CDR2 YFSETQ. The CDR3 is made up of 14 amino acids. V was cut by 1 base and J by 5 bases, with 11 bases left in between.

This rearrangement joins TRBV15 to TRBJ2-7, with D perhaps matching TRBD1 (5 bases). With 3 bases removed from V and 6 bases from J, the gap between germline ends came to 24 bases. CDR1 and CDR2 from the germline V gene are LNHNV and YYDKDF (reference sequence). The CDR3 is 17 residues long. CDR3 in amino acids: CATSRGTGVRQLGEQYF. CDR3 sequence (DNA): TGTGCCACCAGCAGGGGTACGGGTGTTCGACAGTTGGGCGAGCAGTACTTC. The complete variable domain, with remaining parts taken from reference TRBV15 and TRBJ2-7, reads DAMVIQNPRYQVTQFGKPVTLSCSQTLNHNVMYWYQQKSSQAPKLLFHYYDKDFNNEADTPDNFQSRRPNTSFCFLDIRSPGLGDTAMYLCATSRGTGVRQLGEQYFGPGTRLTVT.

The chain has TRBV19 and TRBJ2-1; D possibly corresponds to TRBD2 (6 bases). CDR1 LNHDA and CDR2 SQIVND come from the germline V gene (reference sequence). This CDR3 spans 13 amino acids. Trimming left V 6 bases short and J 9 bases short, with 15 bases between. Here the CDR3 DNA reads TGTGCCAGTAGGGCCCGGGGGAGCGGTGAGCAGTTCTTC. Translation: CASRARGSGEQFF.

A remark on this clone: The identical CDR3 is also encoded by other nucleotide sequences in the sample. The chain has TRBV3-1 (or the pseudogene TRBV3-2) and TRBJ1-2, with D unclear. This CDR3 region has 12 residues. Germline assignment: CDR1 LGHDT and CDR2 YNNKEL (reference sequence). The V end lost 3 bases, the J end lost 6 bases, and 8 bases lay between the germline ends. The CDR3: CASSHGGNGYTF. DNA of the CDR3: TGTGCCAGCAGCCACGGCGGGAATGGCTACACCTTC.

V usage is TRBV27 and J usage is TRBJ2-1; possible D gene TRBD1, 6 bases. CDR1 and CDR2 (germline): MNHEY, SMNVEV (reference sequence). Trimming took 4 bases from V and 4 from J, leaving 14 bases between them. This CDR3 comprises 15 residues. CDR3 region: CASSSTGFLYNEQFF. The CDR3 region has the DNA TGTGCCAGCAGTTCTACAGGGTTTTTGTACAATGAGCAGTTCTTC.

The chain recombines TRBV5-1 with TRBJ2-5; 9 bases map to TRBD2. Germline lookup yields CDR1 SGHRS and CDR2 YFSETQ. The CDR3 totals 14 residues. J lost 7 bases, V lost 3 bases, and 7 bases had no gene match. The CDR3 loop is CASSSSREGGTQYF. The CDR3 DNA reads TGCGCCAGCAGCTCTTCGCGGGAGGGCGGGACCCAGTACTTC.

The J gene is TRBJ1-2, the V gene TRBV6-5, with D perhaps matching TRBD1 (6 bases). Trimming took 6 bases from V and 8 from J, leaving 16 bases between them. Germline values: CDR1 MNHEY, CDR2 SVGAGI. The CDR3 runs to 13 residues. CDR3 DNA: TGTGCCAGCAGGACAGGAGGCACGATGGGCTACACCTTC. Its translation is CASRTGGTMGYTF.

This clone was seen a few times. The chain uses TRBV24-1 and TRBJ1-2, with 9 bases that match TRBD1. V lost 2 bases, J lost 5 bases, and 11 bases stayed unmatched. The CDR3 runs 17 residues. Germline V gene sequence: CDR1 KGHDR, CDR2 SFDVKD. CDR3 protein: CATSDSPDRGKFYGYTF. CDR3 bases: TGTGCCACCAGTGATTCTCCGGACAGGGGAAAATTTTATGGCTACACCTTC.

This chain connects TRBV28 to TRBJ1-3, with a tentative D call TRBD1 (6 bases). The CDR3 runs to 15 residues. Germline CDR1 reads MDHEN; CDR2 reads SYDVKM. The V and J ends lost 7 bases and 4 bases respectively, with 17 bases between them. The CDR3 region has the DNA TGTGCCAGCACCCCGGGCCGGACAGCAGGAAACACCATATATTTT. It specifies CASTPGRTAGNTIYF.

The rearrangement links TRBV28 to TRBJ2-2; no definite D call. CDR3 length: 12 residues. Per germline, CDR1 MDHEN and CDR2 SYDVKM. V lost 6 bases, J lost 0 bases, and 2 bases lay in between. The CDR3 nucleotides are TGTGCCAGCAGCTCGAACACCGGGGAGCTGTTTTTT. This gives the protein CASSSNTGELFF.

The chain combines TRBV7-2 with TRBJ2-7, with 8 bases lining up with TRBD2. The ends lost 5 bases at V and 6 bases at J; junction bases unmatched: 12. The CDR3 is 15 amino acids. Germline V gene lookup returns CDR1 SGHTA and CDR2 FQGNSA. As DNA, the CDR3 is TGTGCCAGCAGCAACCGGCGGGAGGTAACGCCCGAGCAGTACTTC. Its translation: CASSNRREVTPEQYF.

The V and J genes are TRBV28 and TRBJ2-2; D remains unclear. The V gene's germline CDR1 is MDHEN and CDR2 SYDVKM. The V end lost 9 bases, the J end lost 4 bases, and 15 bases lay between the germline ends. The CDR3 runs to 14 residues. The CDR3 DNA reads TGTGCCAGTGAGAGGCCGATGGGCACCGGGGAGCTGTTTTTT. This sequence encodes CASERPMGTGELFF.

This clone was observed a single time. The rearrangement links TRBV27 to TRBJ1-5; unclear D gene. CDR3 length: 14 amino acids. Germline V gene lookup returns CDR1 MNHEY and CDR2 SMNVEV (reference sequence). The V and J ends lost 2 bases and 2 bases respectively, with 7 bases between them. CDR3 amino acids: CASSLVAGNQPQHF. The CDR3 region has the DNA TGTGCCAGCAGTTTAGTTGCGGGCAATCAGCCCCAGCATTTT.